Presented here are 20 T cell receptor beta chains from one specimen sequenced in a study of T cells in Graves' hyperthyroidism and ophthalmopathy. Amplification targeted TCR beta CDR3 regions from RNA transcripts. The TCR CDR3 was amplified in a first-round RT-PCR using the HTBI primer set. TCRdb processed the multiplex PCR reads anew with MiXCR; each CDR3 protein has one entry. The sample has 600,000 to 650,000 distinct CDR3 sequences, about a fifth seen once. The specimen was blood. These receptor sequences come from a man aged 25-45 years with Graves' ophthalmopathy.

Only a few counts were recorded for this clonotype. The rearrangement links TRBV12-5 to TRBJ2-5; possible D gene TRBD1, 6 bases. The CDR3 totals 15 residues. The germline V gene has CDR1 LGHNT and CDR2 FRNRAP. Trimming shortened V by 2 bases and J by 2 bases, and 12 bases separated the two germline ends. CDR3: CASGLNWTAQETQYF. The DNA for the CDR3 is TGTGCTAGTGGTTTGAATTGGACAGCTCAAGAGACCCAGTACTTC.

This clonotype was detected only a few times. This chain uses TRBV24-1 with TRBJ1-1; tentative D call: TRBD1 (5 bases). The CDR3 extends over 12 amino acids. V was trimmed by 9 bases and J by 4 bases, leaving 11 bases between them. Germline V lookup: CDR1 KGHDR, CDR2 SFDVKD. This chain's CDR3 is CATRGAATEAFF. The CDR3 DNA is TGTGCCACCCGCGGGGCGGCCACTGAAGCTTTCTTT.

The rearrangement joins TRBV18 to TRBJ1-6; 10 bases agree with TRBD1. The CDR3 totals 15 residues. Germline V gene lookup returns CDR1 KGHSH and CDR2 LQKENI. V lost 5 bases to trimming and J lost 9 bases; unmatched junction nucleotides: 7. CDR3 sequence: CASSDVGQGTSPLHF. DNA of the CDR3: TGTGCCAGCTCAGACGTGGGACAGGGGACTTCACCCCTCCACTTT.

The chain is built from TRBV25-1 and TRBJ2-7; D is perhaps TRBD1 (6 bases). Germline CDR1 reads MGHDK; CDR2 reads SYGVNS. Trimming removed 3 bases at V and 3 bases at J, with 12 bases between. This CDR3 contains 14 residues. CDR3 region: CASSDGGPLYEQYF. DNA for the CDR3: TGTGCCAGCAGTGATGGGGGCCCACTCTACGAGCAGTACTTC.

This clonotype was picked up many times. The rearrangement links TRBV27 to TRBJ2-1; D possibly corresponds to TRBD2 (6 bases). Germline-derived CDR1 and CDR2 are MNHEY and SMNVEV (reference sequence). V was trimmed by 5 bases and J by 7 bases, leaving 18 bases between them. The CDR3 extends over 15 amino acids. CDR3 protein: CASSLSEGIPNEQFF. The CDR3 DNA is TGTGCCAGCAGTCTTTCGGAGGGTATCCCGAATGAGCAGTTCTTC.

Remarks on this clonotype: Being one base from a much bigger clone, this may be a read error. This CDR3 fails to terminate in the conserved phenylalanine or tryptophan, so it likely reflects a read error. This chain links TRBV20-1 with TRBJ2-3; unclear D gene. V dropped 3 bases and J dropped 5 bases, with 15 bases sitting between them. The germline V gene encodes CDR1 DFQATT and CDR2 SNEGSKA (reference sequence). The CDR3 has 14 residues. The CDR3 DNA sequence: TGCAGTGCTAGTACCCCAGCCCGGCTAGATACGCAGTATCTT. Amino acids: CSASTPARLDTQYL.

This clonotype was detected ten times or more. This rearrangement joins TRBV19 to TRBJ1-4; D might be TRBD1 (5 bases). V lost 4 bases and J 7 bases, leaving 10 bases between the germline ends. Germline CDR1 reads LNHDA; CDR2 reads SQIVND (reference sequence). The length of the CDR3 is 13 residues. The CDR3 is CASSKGTREKLFF. The CDR3 coding sequence is TGTGCCAGTAGTAAGGGGACGCGTGAAAAACTGTTTTTT.

The V call is TRBV4-3, the J call TRBJ2-1; no definite D call. Germline lookup yields CDR1 LGHNA and CDR2 YSLEER. CDR3 length equals 15 residues. V was shortened by 0 bases and J by 2 bases, with 8 bases between the two germline ends. The CDR3 region has the DNA TGCGCCAGCAGCCAAGATAGCCAGGCCTACAATGAGCAGTTCTTC. The encoded protein is CASSQDSQAYNEQFF.

The chain is built from TRBV7-9 and TRBJ1-1; TRBD1 matches 8 bases. The CDR3 covers 17 residues. Per the germline V gene, CDR1 is SEHNR and CDR2 is FQNEAQ (reference sequence). V dropped 7 bases and J dropped 6; count of bases not matched to a gene: 19. CDR3 sequence reads: CASTQDRVNGRKSEAFF. CDR3 DNA: TGTGCCAGCACCCAGGACAGGGTAAATGGAAGGAAGTCTGAAGCTTTCTTT.

This clonotype has just a few counts. V and J are TRBV20-1 and TRBJ1-2; D call uncertain. The CDR3 extends over 12 amino acids. Germline CDR1 and CDR2: DFQATT and SNEGSKA (reference sequence). Trimming stripped 0 bases from V and 3 bases from J, with 5 bases between. CDR3 sequence (DNA): TGCAGTGCTAGAGATTATGACTATGGCTACACCTTC. The encoded protein is CSARDYDYGYTF.

The J gene is TRBJ2-6, the V gene TRBV24-1; D perhaps matches TRBD1 (5 bases). Trimming stripped 4 bases from V and 2 bases from J, with 11 bases between. This CDR3 contains 16 residues. CDR1 is KGHDR and CDR2 is SFDVKD in the germline V gene. CDR3 residues: CATSEPSGPGANVLTF. The CDR3 DNA reads TGTGCCACCAGTGAACCCTCAGGGCCTGGGGCCAACGTCCTGACTTTC.

The V gene is TRBV27, the J gene TRBJ2-7, with D possibly called TRBD1 or TRBD2 (5 bases each). The germline CDR1 and CDR2 sequences are MNHEY and SMNVEV (reference sequence). There are 13 residues in the CDR3. V was shortened by 4 bases and J by 3 bases, with 10 bases between the two germline ends. The CDR3 protein is CASSYGGRYEQYF. CDR3 coding DNA: TGTGCCAGCAGTTATGGGGGTCGCTACGAGCAGTACTTC.

This clonotype was picked up many times. The chain uses TRBV28 and TRBJ2-7; TRBD2 agrees at 12 bases. The J segment lost 4 bases and the V segment lost 1 base, leaving 5 bases of the junction unmatched. CDR1 is MDHEN and CDR2 is SYDVKM in the germline V gene. There are 16 residues in the CDR3. The CDR3 DNA reads as TGTGCCAGCAGTTTATCGGCTAGCGGGAGGGCGTACGAGCAGTACTTC. Protein product: CASSLSASGRAYEQYF.

This clonotype has a count of ten or more. The chain couples TRBV5-1 to TRBJ1-3; D gene ambiguous. V lost 0 bases and J lost 2, with 9 bases in between. Germline lookup yields CDR1 SGHRS and CDR2 YFSETQ. The CDR3 extends over 15 amino acids. The CDR3, as DNA: TGCGCCAGCAGCTTGGATGGGATCCCTGGAAACACCATATATTTT. It translates to CASSLDGIPGNTIYF.

This chain connects TRBV20-1 to TRBJ1-6, with a possible D match to TRBD1 (6 bases). This CDR3 region has 19 residues. The germline V and J ends were trimmed by 1 base and 0 bases, with 19 bases remaining between them. Per germline, CDR1 DFQATT and CDR2 SNEGSKA (reference sequence). The CDR3 spells CSARVGTTNFISYNSPLHF. CDR3 DNA: TGCAGTGCTAGAGTTGGGACAACTAATTTTATCTCCTATAATTCACCCCTCCACTTT.

The chain couples TRBV10-2 to TRBJ1-5, with TRBD1 matching 9 bases. Per germline, CDR1 WSHSY and CDR2 SAAADI. There are 15 residues in the CDR3. The V segment lost 2 bases and the J segment 3 bases; nucleotides outside the gene matches: 2. CDR3 region: CASSEGTGINQPQHF. The CDR3 DNA follows: TGCGCCAGCAGTGAGGGGACAGGGATCAATCAGCCCCAGCATTTT.

J is TRBJ2-5 and V is TRBV27; D remains ambiguous. Per the germline V gene, CDR1 is MNHEY and CDR2 is SMNVEV (reference sequence). V was clipped by 2 bases and J by 5 bases, with 12 bases between them. This CDR3 has 14 amino acids. CDR3 sequence reads: CASSLRGLRETQYF. The CDR3 coding sequence is TGTGCCAGCAGTTTACGAGGTCTCCGGGAGACCCAGTACTTC.

The chain carries TRBV5-1 and TRBJ1-2; D ambiguous. V lost 0 bases and J 7 bases, leaving 10 bases between the germline ends. Per the germline V gene, CDR1 is SGHRS and CDR2 is YFSETQ. The CDR3 extends over 13 amino acids. Here the CDR3 DNA reads TGCGCCAGCAGCTTGGGACCTCACGGTGGCTACACCTTC. It encodes CASSLGPHGGYTF.

This clonotype was recorded only once. This chain connects TRBV7-9 to TRBJ2-7; 8 positions match TRBD1. J lost 0 bases, V lost 5 bases, and 6 bases had no gene match. The CDR3 consists of 15 residues. Germline CDR1 is SEHNR and CDR2 is FQNEAQ (reference sequence). CDR3 nucleotide sequence: TGTGCCAGCAGCATTGGACAGGGAAGCTCCTACGAGCAGTACTTC. Its translation is CASSIGQGSSYEQYF.

There are a few counts of this clonotype. The CDR3 DNA is TGCAGTGCGAACAGGGGGGGCAGTCAGCCCCAGCATTTT. Amino acid sequence: CSANRGGSQPQHF. The rearrangement joins TRBV20-1 to TRBJ1-5, with 8 positions matching TRBD1. V lost 6 bases, J lost 6 bases, and 7 bases stayed unmatched. The germline V gene has CDR1 DFQATT and CDR2 SNEGSKA (reference sequence). The CDR3 runs to 13 residues.